The clone carrying this T cell receptor (beta chain) was observed at least ten times. The antigen remains undetermined. The germline gives CDR1 SGHVS, CDR2 FNYEAQ. V shed 5 bases and J shed 6 bases, with 11 bases lying between them. This CDR3 has 13 amino acids. Through a sample-barcoded 5' primer and a J-beta primer mix, a second PCR was run for roughly 6 to 11 cycles. TCRdb reanalysed the 5' RACE reads using MiXCR and keeps one entry per CDR3 protein. The sample holds about 700,000 distinct CDR3 sequences; 32% are singletons and the top ten take roughly 15%. These data belong to a study of blood T cells in healthy people across ages. The overall study: Capture by template switching was about one barcoded beta molecule per two T cells. Study observations and caveats: Naive T cell percentage and TCR beta diversity correlated strongly. Investigators treated diversity estimates from one million T cells as underestimates. Both naive CD4+ cell counts and diversity were greater in long-lived donors than in aged donors.

The sequencing sample was made of blood. The TCR comes from an elderly woman in good health. The chain is built from TRBV7-6 and TRBJ2-1, with D unresolved. Here the CDR3 reads CASSPIMGNEQFF. The CDR3 DNA follows: TGTGCCAGCAGCCCCATTATGGGCAATGAGCAGTTCTTC.